The 3 T cell receptor beta chains below all came from one sample that was sequenced in a study of blood T cell repertoires in COVID-19. Some clones are missing from TCRdb's copy, which holds only in-frame ones; the method was immunoSEQ multiplex PCR. Of 250,000 to 350,000 clones listed, approximately 86% were seen once; the top ten hold 0.87%. Sequenced sample: peripheral blood. Receptors originate from a human donor with COVID-19, enrolled during active disease. The donor label of this sample is uncertain.

This clone appeared once. The chain joins TRBV9 to TRBJ2-3, with D perhaps matching TRBD1 (5 bases). Germline assignment: CDR1 SGDLS and CDR2 YYNGEE. CDR3 length: 15 amino acids. V lost 3 bases, J lost 0 bases, and 11 bases lay in between. CDR3 sequence (DNA): TGTGCCAGCAGCGGAAGGGGTCTAAGCACAGATACGCAGTATTTT. Translated, it gives CASSGRGLSTDTQYF.

The chain is built from TRBV20-1 and TRBJ2-7; the D gene is possibly TRBD2 (5 bases). V lost 2 bases to trimming and J lost 5 bases, with 7 bases between them. The germline V gene has CDR1 DFQATT and CDR2 SNEGSKA (reference sequence). The CDR3 is made up of 11 amino acids. In nucleotides, the CDR3 is TGCAGTGCTAGACGGGAACACGAGCAGTACTTC. Protein product: CSARREHEQYF.

This clone was seen only a few times. The chain employs TRBV6-5 and TRBJ2-7; D possibly corresponds to TRBD1 (6 bases). Trimming stripped 7 bases from V and 1 base from J, with 14 bases between. Germline assignment: CDR1 MNHEY and CDR2 SVGAGI. The CDR3 covers 14 residues. CDR3 sequence: CASTTGLPSYEQYF. The CDR3 nucleotides are TGTGCCAGCACAACAGGGCTCCCTTCCTACGAGCAGTACTTC.